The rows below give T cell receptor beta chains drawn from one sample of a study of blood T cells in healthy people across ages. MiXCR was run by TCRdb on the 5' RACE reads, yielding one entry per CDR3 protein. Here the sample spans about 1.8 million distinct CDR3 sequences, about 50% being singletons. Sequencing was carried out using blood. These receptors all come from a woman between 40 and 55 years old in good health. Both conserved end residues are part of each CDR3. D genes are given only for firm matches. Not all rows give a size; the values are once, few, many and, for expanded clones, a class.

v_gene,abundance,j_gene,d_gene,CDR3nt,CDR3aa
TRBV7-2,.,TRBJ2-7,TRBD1,TGTGCCAGCAGCTTAGCGACTGACAGGGCCTACGAGCAGTACTTC,CASSLATDRAYEQYF
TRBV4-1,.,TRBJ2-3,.,TGCGCCAGCAGCCAAGGGGCGGATACTAGCACAGATACGCAGTATTTT,CASSQGADTSTDTQYF
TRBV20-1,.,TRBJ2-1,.,TGCAGTGCTGCCTGGGGTGCAGCCAGGGGAGAGACCCAGTTCTTC,CSAAWGAARGETQFF
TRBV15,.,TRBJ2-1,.,TGTGCCACCCGCGGGGTAGGGGGTAACAATGAGCAGTTCTTC,CATRGVGGNNEQFF
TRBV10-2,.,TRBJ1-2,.,TGCGCCAGCCGCCCCAGGGAGGCAGGGAGGTATGGCTACACCTTC,CASRPREAGRYGYTF
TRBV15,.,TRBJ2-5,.,TGTGCCACCAGCAGAGCCGGGCCAATTCAAGAGACCCAGTACTTC,CATSRAGPIQETQYF
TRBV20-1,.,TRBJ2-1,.,TGCAGTGCTAGAGATCAGCAGGGTTTCCACAATGAGCAGTTCTTC,CSARDQQGFHNEQFF
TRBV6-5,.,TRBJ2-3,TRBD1,TGTGCCAGCAGTTACTCCGACAGGGGCACAGATACGCAGTATTTT,CASSYSDRGTDTQYF
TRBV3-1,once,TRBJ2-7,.,TGTGCCAGCAGCCAAGAAGGGGACGGGGGGCTATCGGAGACTCAGTACTTC,CASSQEGDGGLSETQYF
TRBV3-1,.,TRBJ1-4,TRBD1,TGTGCCAGCAGCCAAGATGTAGGGACAGCCGGGAAAAAACTGTTTTTT,CASSQDVGTAGKKLFF
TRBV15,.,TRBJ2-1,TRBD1,TGTGCCACCAGCAGAGCAGGGGGCAAGAATGATGAGCAGTTCTTC,CATSRAGGKNDEQFF
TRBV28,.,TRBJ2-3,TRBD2,TGTGCCAGCAGTTGGACGGGACTAGCGGGGGGGAGCACAGATACGCAGTATTTT,CASSWTGLAGGSTDTQYF
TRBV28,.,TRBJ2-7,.,TGTGCCAGCAGTTCACAGGGTTACAATGAGCAGTACTTC,CASSSQGYNEQYF
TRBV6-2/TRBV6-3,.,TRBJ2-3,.,TGTGCCAGCAGTTATCAGGGGACAGATACGCAGTATTTT,CASSYQGTDTQYF
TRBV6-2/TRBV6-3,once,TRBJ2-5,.,TGTGCCAGCAGTTACCGCCTACGAGAGACCCAGTACTTC,CASSYRLRETQYF
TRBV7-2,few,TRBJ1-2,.,TGTGCCAGCAGCCCGGGGATCACAGGGATCAGCGGCTACACCTTC,CASSPGITGISGYTF
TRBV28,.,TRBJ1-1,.,TGTGCCAGCAGTCCAAGATTAATTGTGGGACAAGAAGCTTTCTTT,CASSPRLIVGQEAFF
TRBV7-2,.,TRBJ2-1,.,TGTGCCAGCAGCCAGTACTCCTACAATGAGCAGTTCTTC,CASSQYSYNEQFF
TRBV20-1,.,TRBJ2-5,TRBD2,TGCAATGCTAGAGTTAGCGGGGGGACCCAGTACTTC,CNARVSGGTQYF
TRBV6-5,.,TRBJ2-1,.,TGTGCCAGCAGTTACTCAGGAGGGACAAGAGGGTACAATGAGCAGTTCTTC,CASSYSGGTRGYNEQFF
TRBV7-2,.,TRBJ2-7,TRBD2,TGTGCCAGCAGCTTAGTGGGGACTAGCGGGCCCAATGAGCAGTACTTC,CASSLVGTSGPNEQYF
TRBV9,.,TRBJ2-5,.,TGTGCCAGCAGCATAGAGGCTGGACAGCCCCAAGAGACCCAGTACTTC,CASSIEAGQPQETQYF
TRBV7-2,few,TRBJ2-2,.,TGTGCCAGCAGCACCGGACCAGGGAACACCGGGGAGCTGTTTTTT,CASSTGPGNTGELFF
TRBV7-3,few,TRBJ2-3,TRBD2,TGTGCCAGCAGCTTAACTCGCCTTAGCGGGCGCTCAGATACGCAGTATTTT,CASSLTRLSGRSDTQYF
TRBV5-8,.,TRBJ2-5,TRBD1,TGTGCCAGCAGCCGCTACAACAGGGGAAGCCAAGAGACCCAGTACTTC,CASSRYNRGSQETQYF
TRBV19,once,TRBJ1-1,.,TGTGCCAGTAAAATGGTAGAATTGGACAGTACCGTTCTGAACACTGAAGCTTTCTTT,CASKMVELDSTVLNTEAFF
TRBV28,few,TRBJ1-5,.,TGTGCCAGCAGTTCGATCCAGCCCAATCAGCCCCAGCATTTT,CASSSIQPNQPQHF
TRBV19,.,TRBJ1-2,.,TGTGCCAGTAGTGTAGTCGGCGGGTTCTATGGCCACACCTTC,CASSVVGGFYGHTF
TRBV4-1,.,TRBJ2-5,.,TGCGCCAGCAGCCAAGCCCTGGAACGGGAGACCCAGTACTTC,CASSQALERETQYF
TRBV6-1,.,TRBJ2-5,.,TGTGCCAGCAGTGAAGGAGGGGGATTCGAGACCCAGTACTTC,CASSEGGGFETQYF
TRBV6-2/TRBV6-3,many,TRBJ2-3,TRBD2,TGTGCCAGCAGTTACTCATCGCGGGGGACGTCCACAGATACGCAGTATTTT,CASSYSSRGTSTDTQYF
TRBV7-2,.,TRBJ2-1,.,TGTGCCAGCAGCAATAATAAGGGTGAGCAGTTCTTC,CASSNNKGEQFF
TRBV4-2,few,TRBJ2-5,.,TGTGCCAGCAGCCAAGAAAGGTCCGGGCCCCAAGAGACCCAGTACTTC,CASSQERSGPQETQYF
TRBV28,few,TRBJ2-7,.,TGTGCCAGCAGTTTGCCGGCAGCGAGGGGTTACGAGCAGTACTTC,CASSLPAARGYEQYF
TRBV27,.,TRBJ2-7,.,TGTGCCAGCAGTTTCACAGATTCTACCTACGAGCAGTACTTC,CASSFTDSTYEQYF
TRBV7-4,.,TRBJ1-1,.,TGTGCCAGCAGCCTCCTGGGGGGGGTTTACACTGAAGCTTTCTTT,CASSLLGGVYTEAFF
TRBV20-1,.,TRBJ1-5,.,TGCAGTGCTTCCGACATTTATAGCAATCAGCCCCAGCATTTT,CSASDIYSNQPQHF
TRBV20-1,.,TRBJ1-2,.,TGCAGTGCTAGATTCCCGAGCGGACTGGGCTACACCTTC,CSARFPSGLGYTF
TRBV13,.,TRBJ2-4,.,TGTGCCAGCAGCCCTCCTCCCGATAGGGGGGGGACGAAAAACATTCAGTACTTC,CASSPPPDRGGTKNIQYF
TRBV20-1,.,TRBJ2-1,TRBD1,TGCAGTGCTGAGAGCTTTGACAGGGCCTACAATGAGCAGTTCTTC,CSAESFDRAYNEQFF
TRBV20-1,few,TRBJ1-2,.,TGCAGTGCTGCAATACAGGGACTTTACTATGGCTACACCTTC,CSAAIQGLYYGYTF
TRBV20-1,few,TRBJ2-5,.,TGCAGTGCTAGAGTCCGGGACGAGGAGACCCAGTACTTC,CSARVRDEETQYF
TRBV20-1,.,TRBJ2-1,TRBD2,TGCAGTGCTAGGCTAGCGGGGGGGGATGAGCAGTTCTTC,CSARLAGGDEQFF
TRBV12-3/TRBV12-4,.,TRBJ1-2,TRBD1,TGTGCCAGCAGTTACTCTACCGGGACAGGGGGCGCGGGTGGCTACACCTTC,CASSYSTGTGGAGGYTF
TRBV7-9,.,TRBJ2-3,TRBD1,TGTGCCAGCAGCCAGACAGGGAAGTATGATACGCAGTATTTT,CASSQTGKYDTQYF
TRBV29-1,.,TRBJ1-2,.,TGCAGCGTTGAGTGGGCAGGGGCGCTTGGCTACACCTTC,CSVEWAGALGYTF
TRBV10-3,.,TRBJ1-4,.,TGTGCCGTCAGTGAAGGGGGAACTAATGAAAAACTGTTTTTT,CAVSEGGTNEKLFF
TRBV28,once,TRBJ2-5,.,TGTGCCAGCAGCCCACTCAGAATTGAGACCCAGTACTTC,CASSPLRIETQYF
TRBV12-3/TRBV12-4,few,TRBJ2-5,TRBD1,TGTGCCAGCAGTGCTTTCGACAGGGAGCAGTACTTC,CASSAFDREQYF
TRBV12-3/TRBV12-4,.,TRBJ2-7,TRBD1,TGTGCCAGCAGGGCGGGACAGGGCTACTCCTACGAGCAGTACTTC,CASRAGQGYSYEQYF
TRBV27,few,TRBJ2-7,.,TGTGCCAGCGGTAGGGGGGACCTTTACGAGCAGTACTTC,CASGRGDLYEQYF
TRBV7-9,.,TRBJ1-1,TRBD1,TGTGCCAGCAGCTTAGATCCGGGACAGGGGAGAACTGAAGCTTTCTTT,CASSLDPGQGRTEAFF